Presented here are 28 T cell receptor beta chains from one specimen sequenced in a study of T cells in tumors after PD-1 blockade. Generated by immunoSEQ multiplex PCR, the TCRdb table keeps only in-frame clones and is missing some. This sample has about 8,200 clones, with roughly 60% found just once. Time point reported: second of two post-therapy site-matched biopsies roughly two months apart. The material was tumor tissue, obtained after anti-PD-1 treatment. These receptors came from a human donor with basal cell carcinoma.

The rearrangement links TRBV6-6 to TRBJ1-1; D uncertain. The length of the CDR3 is 14 residues. Germline assignment: CDR1 MNHNY and CDR2 SVGAGI (reference sequence). V lost 5 bases and J 1 base, leaving 11 bases between the germline ends. As DNA, the CDR3 is TGTGCCAGCAGTCCCTGGACTGGGAACACTGAAGCTTTCTTT. This codes for CASSPWTGNTEAFF.

The chain couples TRBV4-1 to TRBJ1-3, with D unresolved. This CDR3 has 16 amino acids. With 1 base removed from V and 2 bases from J, the gap between germline ends came to 12 bases. CDR1 is MGHRA and CDR2 is YSYEKL in the germline V gene. Here the CDR3 reads CASSQGLTSTGNTIYF. The CDR3 region has the DNA TGCGCCAGCAGCCAAGGGCTTACGTCTACTGGAAACACCATATATTTT.

V is TRBV6-6 and J is TRBJ1-4, with a possible D match to TRBD1 (6 bases). The ends were cut back, 6 bases at V and 8 bases at J, with 16 bases in the middle. The CDR3 consists of 14 residues. CDR1 and CDR2 from the germline V gene are MNHNY and SVGAGI (reference sequence). CDR3 DNA sequence: TGTGCCAGCAGAGAACAGGGAGCTGGGGAAAAACTGTTTTTT. This codes for CASREQGAGEKLFF.

V and J are TRBV7-9 and TRBJ2-3, with 9 bases lining up with TRBD1. The V segment lost 0 bases and the J segment 8 bases; nucleotides outside the gene matches: 15. Germline loops: CDR1 SEHNR, CDR2 FQNEAQ (reference sequence). This CDR3 is 18 amino acids long. The CDR3: CASSLAKGGQGHHATQYF. CDR3 coding DNA: TGTGCCAGCAGCTTAGCTAAGGGGGGACAGGGCCACCATGCTACGCAGTATTTT. Variable domain in full (rest from reference TRBV7-9 and TRBJ2-3): DTGVSQNPRHKITKRGQNVTFRCDPISEHNRLYWYRQTLGQGPEFLTYFQNEAQLEKSRLLSDRFSAERPKGSFSTLEIQRTEQGDSAMYLCASSLAKGGQGHHATQYFGPGTRLTVL.

Only a few counts were recorded for this clone. This sequence joins TRBV18 and TRBJ1-3, with 11 bases fitting TRBD1. CDR1 is KGHSH, CDR2 LQKENI, per germline. V lost 6 bases to trimming and J lost 3 bases; unmatched junction nucleotides: 19. This CDR3 spans 20 amino acids. The CDR3 is CASSRTPGTGGQISGNTIYF. CDR3 nucleotide sequence: TGTGCCAGCTCGAGGACTCCCGGGACAGGGGGTCAAATAAGTGGAAACACCATATATTTT.

The chain combines TRBV7-9 with TRBJ2-1; D gene ambiguous. The germline V gene has CDR1 SEHNR and CDR2 FQNEAQ (reference sequence). This CDR3 contains 16 residues. Trimming cost V 1 base and J 6 bases, with 16 bases left between them. CDR3 residues: CASSLEGGRSVNEQFF. CDR3 DNA sequence: TGTGCCAGCAGCTTAGAAGGCGGCCGTTCGGTCAATGAGCAGTTCTTC. Full variable domain (outside the CDR3, taken from reference TRBV7-9 and TRBJ2-1): DTGVSQNPRHKITKRGQNVTFRCDPISEHNRLYWYRQTLGQGPEFLTYFQNEAQLEKSRLLSDRFSAERPKGSFSTLEIQRTEQGDSAMYLCASSLEGGRSVNEQFFGPGTRLTVL.

The chain joins TRBV28 to TRBJ1-2, with D perhaps matching TRBD1 (5 bases). Trimming stripped 2 bases from V and 6 bases from J, with 7 bases between. The CDR3 sequence is 12 residues long. In germline, CDR1 is MDHEN, CDR2 SYDVKM. The chain's CDR3 is CASSLRQHGYTF. CDR3 DNA sequence: TGTGCCAGCAGTTTAAGACAGCATGGCTACACCTTC.

This chain links TRBV5-4 with TRBJ2-3, with 8 bases identical to TRBD2. This CDR3 has 16 amino acids. Trimming took 4 bases from V and 1 from J; bases not matched to a gene: 8. Germline CDR1 reads SGHNT; CDR2 reads YYREEE (reference sequence). CDR3 coding DNA: TGTGCCAGCAGCGCGCGGACTAGCAGGGGCACAGATACGCAGTATTTT. This sequence encodes CASSARTSRGTDTQYF. Full variable domain (remainder filled in from reference TRBV5-4 and TRBJ2-3): ETGVTQSPTHLIKTRGQQVTLRCSSQSGHNTVSWYQQALGQGPQFIFQYYREEENGRGNFPPRFSGLQFPNYSSELNVNALELDDSALYLCASSARTSRGTDTQYFGPGTRLTVL.

The chain uses TRBV6-5 and TRBJ2-7; no definite D call. This CDR3 is built from 14 residues. V lost 6 bases to trimming and J lost 2 bases, with 14 bases between them. CDR1 and CDR2 (germline): MNHEY, SVGAGI. The CDR3 loop is CASRHEAIPYEQYF. The DNA for the CDR3 is TGTGCCAGCAGACACGAAGCCATTCCCTACGAGCAGTACTTC.

The gene calls are TRBV5-6 and TRBJ1-1; no clear D gene. The CDR3 consists of 13 residues. The germline V gene has CDR1 SGHDT and CDR2 YYEEEE. The V gene lost 1 base and the J gene lost 10 bases, with 14 bases spanning the gap. The DNA of the CDR3 is TGTGCCAGCAGCTTGCCCCCCCGGGATGCAGCTTTCTTT. It encodes CASSLPPRDAAFF.

The chain employs TRBV7-9 and TRBJ2-7; D remains unclear. Trimming stripped 5 bases from V and 3 bases from J, with 11 bases between. Per germline, CDR1 SEHNR and CDR2 FQNEAQ (reference sequence). The CDR3 has 13 residues. CDR3 loop: CASSRESNYEQYF. CDR3 sequence (DNA): TGTGCCAGCAGCCGAGAATCCAACTACGAGCAGTACTTC.

A few counts support this clone. The chain couples TRBV6-5 to TRBJ1-2; TRBD1 agrees at 11 bases. J lost 6 bases, V lost 2 bases, and 5 bases had no gene match. This CDR3 spans 15 amino acids. Looked up from germline, CDR1 is MNHEY and CDR2 is SVGAGI. CDR3 coding DNA: TGTGCCAGCAGTTACGGGACAGGGGGTCAGAATGGCTACACCTTC. Amino acids: CASSYGTGGQNGYTF.

The gene calls are TRBV10-3 and TRBJ2-7; perhaps D is TRBD1 or TRBD2 (6 bases each). Trimming took 2 bases from V and 0 from J, leaving 8 bases between them. Germline V gene lookup returns CDR1 ENHRY and CDR2 SYGVKD. The CDR3 is made up of 14 amino acids. The CDR3 coding sequence is TGTGCCATCAGTGAGAGGGGGGACTCCTACGAGCAGTACTTC. Translating it yields CAISERGDSYEQYF.

This clone was counted a few times. The V gene is TRBV27, the J gene TRBJ2-7, with D tentatively TRBD1 (6 bases). From germline, CDR1 is MNHEY and CDR2 SMNVEV (reference sequence). There are 11 residues in the CDR3. The V end lost 6 bases, the J end lost 5 bases, and 8 bases lay between the germline ends. Written as DNA, the CDR3 is TGTGCCAGCAGGACAGGCGACGAGCAGTACTTC. It translates to CASRTGDEQYF.

The chain uses TRBV7-2 and TRBJ2-1; 7 bases agree with TRBD2. There are 15 residues in the CDR3. Germline lookup yields CDR1 SGHTA and CDR2 FQGNSA. J gave up 4 bases and V 2 bases, and 5 bases lay outside the gene matches. CDR3 DNA sequence: TGTGCCAGCAGCTTAAGATCGGGGGGATACAATGAGCAGTTCTTC. This translates into CASSLRSGGYNEQFF.

The chain combines TRBV7-8 with TRBJ2-1; 13 nucleotides line up with TRBD2. The CDR3 covers 21 residues. V gave up 1 base and J gave up 9 bases; unmatched junction bases: 21. CDR1 SGHVS and CDR2 FQNEAQ come from the germline V gene. CDR3 sequence: CASSLGTITSGGARGNSEQFF. CDR3 nucleotides: TGTGCCAGCAGCTTAGGGACAATCACTAGCGGGGGGGCCCGCGGTAATAGTGAGCAGTTCTTC.

V gene TRBV5-1 combines with J gene TRBJ2-5, with TRBD1 as a possible D gene (6 bases). Trimming stripped 4 bases from V and 0 bases from J, with 13 bases between. The germline V gene encodes CDR1 SGHRS and CDR2 YFSETQ. The CDR3 runs to 15 residues. CDR3 residues: CASSPRQDDQETQYF. The CDR3 coding sequence is TGCGCCAGCAGCCCGCGACAGGATGACCAAGAGACCCAGTACTTC.

There are a few counts of this clone. J is TRBJ1-5 and V is TRBV4-1; 10 bases are shared with TRBD1. Per germline, CDR1 MGHRA and CDR2 YSYEKL. The CDR3 length is 15 residues. V trimming: 1 base; J trimming: 5 bases; junction bases outside the gene matches: 2. CDR3 DNA sequence: TGCGCCAGCAGCCAAGCTGGGACAGGGGATCAGCCCCAGCATTTT. The encoded protein is CASSQAGTGDQPQHF.

The V call is TRBV7-2, the J call TRBJ2-5; 9 positions agree with TRBD2. Germline lookup yields CDR1 SGHTA and CDR2 FQGNSA. V shed 5 bases, J shed 4 bases, and the junction held 14 bases outside the gene matches. This CDR3 contains 17 residues. CDR3 region: CASSPGIGLATSETQYF. CDR3 coding DNA: TGTGCCAGCAGCCCCGGGATTGGACTAGCGACATCAGAGACCCAGTACTTC.

This clone was seen a handful of times. The chain uses TRBV6-6 and TRBJ2-3; no clear D. The CDR3 is 12 residues long. V lost 1 base to trimming and J lost 4 bases, with 3 bases between them. Per the germline V gene, CDR1 is MNHNY and CDR2 is SVGAGI (reference sequence). DNA of the CDR3: TGTGCCAGCAGTTACTGGGCAGATACGCAGTATTTT. It encodes CASSYWADTQYF.

The chain is built from TRBV7-9 and TRBJ2-1; TRBD2 is a possible D gene (5 bases). The CDR3 has 12 amino acids. Germline V gene sequence: CDR1 SEHNR, CDR2 FQNEAQ (reference sequence). The V end lost 3 bases, the J end lost 7 bases, and 7 bases lay between the germline ends. The DNA for the CDR3 is TGTGCCAGCAGCTTTAGCGTAAATGAGCAGTTCTTC. Translation gives CASSFSVNEQFF.

The CDR3 loop is CASSFSGGPNEQFF. The CDR3 DNA is TGTGCCAGCAGTTTTAGCGGGGGACCGAATGAGCAGTTCTTC. The chain couples TRBV6-5 to TRBJ2-1, with 9 bases lining up with TRBD2. The ends lost 4 bases at V and 7 bases at J; junction bases unmatched: 5. There are 14 residues in the CDR3. From germline, CDR1 is MNHEY and CDR2 SVGAGI.

This clone was observed a handful of times. The V and J genes are TRBV7-9 and TRBJ1-1; perhaps TRBD1 as D (5 bases). The germline CDR1 and CDR2 sequences are SEHNR and FQNEAQ (reference sequence). This CDR3 contains 15 residues. V dropped 4 bases and J dropped 4 bases, with 16 bases sitting between them. DNA of the CDR3: TGTGCCAGCAGCTCCCGGGACCCCGGGGGCACTGAAGCTTTCTTT. Encoded protein: CASSSRDPGGTEAFF.

The chain employs TRBV6-2 or TRBV6-3 and TRBJ2-7; 7 nucleotides line up with TRBD2. CDR1 MNHEY and CDR2 SVGEGT come from the germline V gene. The CDR3 is made up of 14 amino acids. The V gene end was trimmed by 2 bases and the J gene end by 1 base; junction bases not matched to a gene: 2. The CDR3 coding sequence is TGTGCCAGCAGTTACGGACTAGGATCCTACGAGCAGTACTTC. Protein product: CASSYGLGSYEQYF.

The chain has TRBV23-1 and TRBJ1-1, with a tentative D call TRBD1 (5 bases). TRBV23-1 falls under the ORF class, with uncertain function. This CDR3 spans 16 amino acids. The germline V and J ends were trimmed by 4 bases and 3 bases, with 18 bases remaining between them. CDR3 bases: TGCGCCAGCAGTCCCCTTTTACGGAAAGGGGACACTGAAGCTTTCTTT. Its protein is CASSPLLRKGDTEAFF.

This clone appeared a few times. The chain uses TRBV6-1 and TRBJ2-3; the match to TRBD2 covers 13 bases. CDR1 is MNHNS and CDR2 is SASEGT in the germline V gene. V was pared by 4 bases and J by 7 bases, with 8 bases of the junction left unmatched. The CDR3 covers 16 residues. This CDR3 reads CASSVELAGGQNTQYF. The CDR3 DNA reads as TGTGCCAGCAGTGTGGAACTAGCGGGGGGGCAAAATACGCAGTATTTT.

The V call is TRBV23-1, the J call TRBJ1-1, with 8 bases lining up with TRBD1. TRBV23-1 is an ORF for which the function is uncertain. The CDR3 has 14 amino acids. V shed 8 bases, J shed 0 bases, and the junction held 5 bases outside the gene matches. The CDR3 reads CASGAGGLNTEAFF. CDR3 DNA: TGCGCCAGCGGAGCAGGGGGCTTGAACACTGAAGCTTTCTTT.

The rearrangement links TRBV18 to TRBJ1-4, with 8 nucleotides matching TRBD1. This CDR3 comprises 15 residues. The germline V gene has CDR1 KGHSH and CDR2 LQKENI. V shed 4 bases and J 6 bases; nucleotides not matched to a gene: 7. CDR3 coding DNA: TGTGCCAGCTCACGGTCCGGGACAGGCGATGAAAAACTGTTTTTT. Translation: CASSRSGTGDEKLFF.